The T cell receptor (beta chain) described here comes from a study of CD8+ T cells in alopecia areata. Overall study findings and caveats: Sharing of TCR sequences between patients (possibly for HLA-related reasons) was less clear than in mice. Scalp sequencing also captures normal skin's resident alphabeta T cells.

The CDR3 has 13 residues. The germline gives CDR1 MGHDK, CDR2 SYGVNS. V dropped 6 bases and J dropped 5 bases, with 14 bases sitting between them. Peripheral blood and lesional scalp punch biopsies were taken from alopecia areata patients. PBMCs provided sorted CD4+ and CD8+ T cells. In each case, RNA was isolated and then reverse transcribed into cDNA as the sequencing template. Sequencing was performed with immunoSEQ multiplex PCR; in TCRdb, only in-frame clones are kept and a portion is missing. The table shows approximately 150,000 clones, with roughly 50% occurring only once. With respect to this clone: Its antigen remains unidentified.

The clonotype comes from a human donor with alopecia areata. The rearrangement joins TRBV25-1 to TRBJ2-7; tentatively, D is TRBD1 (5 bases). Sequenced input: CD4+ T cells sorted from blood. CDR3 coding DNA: TGTGCCAGCAGGAGCAATTGGGGCCACGAGCAGTACTTC. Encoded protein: CASRSNWGHEQYF.